These 20 T cell receptor beta chains originate from one sample sequenced in a study of cytomegalovirus exposure and HLA in healthy donors. Researchers ran the PCR with 60 Vbeta and 13 Jbeta primers. Only in-frame clones appear in the TCRdb table, and some are missing; sequencing was by immunoSEQ multiplex PCR. The sample includes 200,000 to 300,000 clones, just under 85% seen only once; the top ten take 1.5% to 2.5%. The specimen was PBMCs. These TCRs come from a middle-aged woman in good health and CMV-seropositive.

This clone has more than one count but fewer than ten. The chain has TRBV7-2 and TRBJ2-7; TRBD2 might be the D (5 bases). V shed 5 bases and J shed 5 bases, with 10 bases lying between them. Germline V gives CDR1 SGHTA, CDR2 FQGNSA. This CDR3 is 12 amino acids long. The CDR3 region is CASSPKRDEQYF. The CDR3 DNA reads as TGTGCCAGCAGCCCGAAGAGGGACGAGCAGTACTTC. Looking up the rest from reference TRBV7-2 and TRBJ2-7 gives the full variable domain: GAGVSQSPSNKVTEKGKDVELRCDPISGHTALYWYRQSLGQGLEFLIYFQGNSAPDKSGLPSDRFSAERTGGSVSTLTIQRTQQEDSAVYLCASSPKRDEQYFGPGTRLTVT.

V gene TRBV27 combines with J gene TRBJ2-1, with 8 positions matching TRBD1. The CDR3 contains 13 residues. Per the germline V gene, CDR1 is MNHEY and CDR2 is SMNVEV (reference sequence). Losses at the gene ends were 3 bases for V and 5 bases for J; bases not matched to a gene: 0. CDR3 region: CASSLDRDNEQFF. DNA for the CDR3: TGTGCCAGCAGTTTGGACAGGGACAATGAGCAGTTCTTC.

The chain has TRBV19 and TRBJ2-1; 12 nucleotides align to TRBD2. With 5 bases clipped from V and 8 bases from J, the junction kept 7 bases outside the gene matches. CDR3 size: 15 residues. Looked up from germline, CDR1 is LNHDA and CDR2 is SQIVND (reference sequence). The CDR3 DNA is TGTGCCAGTAGTCCGACTAGCGGGAGTGGGGATGAGCAGTTCTTC. It yields the protein CASSPTSGSGDEQFF.

V and J are TRBV5-4 and TRBJ2-7, with 9 bases aligning to TRBD2. Germline V lookup: CDR1 SGHNT, CDR2 YYREEE (reference sequence). The CDR3 contains 14 residues. With V trimmed by 4 bases and J by 6 bases, 8 bases remained unmatched. As DNA, the CDR3 is TGTGCCAGCAGCCGGGAAGCGGGAGGAAGCGAGCAGTACTTC. Protein: CASSREAGGSEQYF. The full variable domain, completed using reference TRBV5-4 and TRBJ2-7, is ETGVTQSPTHLIKTRGQQVTLRCSSQSGHNTVSWYQQALGQGPQFIFQYYREEENGRGNFPPRFSGLQFPNYSSELNVNALELDDSALYLCASSREAGGSEQYFGPGTRLTVT.

The chain couples TRBV4-3 to TRBJ1-3; no clear D gene. The CDR3 loop spans 18 amino acids. Germline V lookup: CDR1 LGHNA, CDR2 YSLEER. The V gene lost 0 bases and the J gene lost 4 bases, with 19 bases spanning the gap. The CDR3 region has the DNA TGCGCCAGCAGCCAAGATCTTTCGGGTGGCTCGAGGGGAAACACCATATATTTT. It translates to CASSQDLSGGSRGNTIYF.

This clone was found once. The same CDR3 can be traced to other DNA sequences in this sample. The chain uses TRBV28 and TRBJ2-7, with 11 nucleotides matching TRBD2. Unmatched junction bases numbered 3, after V lost 3 bases and J lost 2 bases. The CDR3 loop spans 15 amino acids. CDR1 is MDHEN and CDR2 is SYDVKM in the germline V gene. The CDR3 sequence: CASSLSSGRAYEQYF. CDR3 bases: TGTGCCAGCAGTTTGAGTAGCGGGAGGGCCTACGAGCAGTACTTC.

The V call is TRBV25-1, the J call TRBJ2-2; 11 bases match TRBD1. Germline lookup yields CDR1 MGHDK and CDR2 SYGVNS. CDR3 size: 16 residues. The junction had 9 bases not matched to a gene; V was cut back by 3 bases and J by 9 bases. DNA of the CDR3: TGTGCCAGCAGTGATCCGGGACAGGGGGTGTCAAGGGAGCTGTTTTTT. Amino acids: CASSDPGQGVSRELFF.

The chain has TRBV28 and TRBJ2-1; D remains unclear. The CDR3 runs 12 residues. V was shortened by 7 bases and J by 7 bases, with 11 bases between the two germline ends. In germline, CDR1 is MDHEN, CDR2 SYDVKM. This CDR3 reads CASISFVNEQFF. The CDR3 DNA follows: TGTGCCAGCATATCGTTCGTGAATGAGCAGTTCTTC.

This clone was observed a handful of times. The chain joins TRBV18 to TRBJ1-1; TRBD1 aligns across 8 bases. V was pared by 5 bases and J by 5 bases, with 7 bases of the junction left unmatched. The germline gives CDR1 KGHSH, CDR2 LQKENI. The CDR3 covers 14 residues. The CDR3 DNA sequence: TGTGCCAGCTCAGCCGGACAGGGAGAGACTGAAGCTTTCTTT. Protein sequence: CASSAGQGETEAFF.

A word on this clone: Other DNA sequences within the sample encode an identical CDR3. The chain carries TRBV28 and TRBJ1-2, with TRBD1 matching over 10 bases. The CDR3 is 15 residues long. The ends lost 4 bases at V and 7 bases at J; junction bases unmatched: 9. Germline-derived CDR1 and CDR2 are MDHEN and SYDVKM. CDR3 region: CASSSPWTGGSGYTF. CDR3 nucleotide sequence: TGTGCCAGCAGTTCTCCATGGACAGGGGGAAGTGGCTACACCTTC.

The genes are TRBV7-3 and TRBJ2-3, with unresolved D. The CDR3 spans 13 residues. Trimming removed 2 bases at V and 4 bases at J, with 7 bases between. Germline V lookup: CDR1 SGHTA, CDR2 FQGTGA. CDR3 nucleotides: TGTGCCAGCAGCTTACAGTCCCCAGATACGCAGTATTTT. Translated: CASSLQSPDTQYF.

The rearrangement uses TRBV19 and TRBJ1-1; TRBD1 aligns across 7 bases. The V segment lost 4 bases and the J segment 1 base; nucleotides outside the gene matches: 3. The CDR3 is made up of 14 amino acids. CDR1 is LNHDA, CDR2 SQIVND, per germline (reference sequence). CDR3 in amino acids: CASSTHRGNTEAFF. CDR3 DNA: TGTGCCAGTAGTACCCACAGGGGGAACACTGAAGCTTTCTTT.

The rearrangement links TRBV28 to TRBJ1-5; weak D call: TRBD1 (5 bases). The CDR3 is made up of 15 amino acids. Germline loops: CDR1 MDHEN, CDR2 SYDVKM. With 2 bases removed from V and 10 bases from J, the gap between germline ends came to 18 bases. CDR3 protein: CASSLGGTLAFPQHF. The CDR3 nucleotides are TGTGCCAGCAGTTTAGGGGGGACCCTAGCTTTTCCCCAGCATTTT. The entire variable domain, with the rest obtained from reference TRBV28 and TRBJ1-5, is as follows: DVKVTQSSRYLVKRTGEKVFLECVQDMDHENMFWYRQDPGLGLRLIYFSYDVKMKEKGDIPEGYSVSREKKERFSLILESASTNQTSMYLCASSLGGTLAFPQHFGDGTRLSIL.

This clone was picked up one time. The J gene is TRBJ2-1, the V gene TRBV25-1; the match to TRBD2 covers 9 bases. The CDR3 has 14 residues. J was trimmed by 7 bases and V by 3 bases; bases with no gene match: 4. Germline assignment: CDR1 MGHDK and CDR2 SYGVNS. DNA for the CDR3: TGTGCCAGCAGTGACTCGGGACTAGCTAATGAGCAGTTCTTC. Translation gives CASSDSGLANEQFF.

The rearrangement joins TRBV6-5 to TRBJ2-5, with 7 bases fitting TRBD2. V lost 4 bases to trimming and J lost 1 base; unmatched junction nucleotides: 6. The CDR3 sequence is 15 residues long. The germline CDR1 and CDR2 sequences are MNHEY and SVGAGI. CDR3 DNA: TGTGCCAGCAGTTCCGTTAAGCGGGGCCAAGAGACCCAGTACTTC. Translating it yields CASSSVKRGQETQYF.

The chain joins TRBV9 to TRBJ2-7; 11 bases line up with TRBD2. The V and J ends lost 3 bases and 0 bases, in that order; junction bases with no gene match: 11. Germline CDR1 SGDLS, CDR2 YYNGEE. This CDR3 is 18 amino acids long. CDR3 DNA sequence: TGTGCCAGCAGCGAAGGGACTAGCGGTCGGATCAGCTCCTACGAGCAGTACTTC. Protein sequence: CASSEGTSGRISSYEQYF.

V and J are TRBV4-3 and TRBJ1-4, with D unresolved. Germline V gene sequence: CDR1 LGHNA, CDR2 YSLEER. This CDR3 has 15 residues. Deletions cut 0 bases from V and 2 bases from J, with 7 bases between. CDR3 sequence (DNA): TGCGCCAGCAGCCAAGATTCGGGGACTAATGAAAAACTGTTTTTT. Translated, it gives CASSQDSGTNEKLFF.

The V and J genes are TRBV7-9 and TRBJ2-7; D possibly corresponds to TRBD1 (5 bases). CDR3 length equals 15 residues. Germline CDR1 is SEHNR and CDR2 is FQNEAQ (reference sequence). Trimming shortened V by 1 base and J by 2 bases, and 12 bases separated the two germline ends. CDR3 sequence reads: CASSLVVGPPYEQYF. The DNA of the CDR3 is TGTGCCAGCAGCTTAGTGGTGGGGCCACCCTACGAGCAGTACTTC.

On this clone itself: The identical CDR3 is also encoded by other nucleotide sequences in the sample. The genes are TRBV6-1 and TRBJ1-5; 9 bases line up with TRBD1. The junction had 4 bases not matched to a gene; V was cut back by 3 bases and J by 4 bases. The CDR3 has 15 amino acids. Germline assignment: CDR1 MNHNS and CDR2 SASEGT. Here the CDR3 DNA reads TGTGCCAGCAGTGAGGGACAGGGTCGAAATCAGCCCCAGCATTTT. It yields the protein CASSEGQGRNQPQHF.

The CDR3 region has the DNA TGTGCCAGCAGTTCACCTCGGACAGGCTGGGGCACAGATACGCAGTATTTT. Translated: CASSSPRTGWGTDTQYF. The chain links TRBV28 to TRBJ2-3; 7 positions match TRBD1. Germline-derived CDR1 and CDR2 are MDHEN and SYDVKM. After removal of 4 bases from V and 1 base from J, the junction contained 11 bases not matched to a gene. There are 17 residues in the CDR3.